The 18 T cell receptor beta chains in this list originate from one sample, sequenced in a study of blood T cell repertoires in COVID-19. Produced via immunoSEQ multiplex PCR; TCRdb's table is partial and in-frame only. The profile shows 350,000 to 450,000 clones, approximately 90% of them singletons. Material for sequencing was PBMCs or T cells enriched from blood (not recorded which). The receptors were sampled from a woman between 40 and 55 years old who had been exposed to COVID-19.

The chain employs TRBV29-1 and TRBJ1-1, with 9 bases aligning to TRBD1. Germline-derived CDR1 and CDR2 are SQVTM and ANQGSEA. The V gene end was trimmed by 3 bases and the J gene end by 11 bases; junction bases not matched to a gene: 10. This CDR3 comprises 13 residues. The CDR3 region is CSVDFRTGAGAFF. As DNA, the CDR3 is TGCAGCGTTGATTTTCGGACAGGGGCTGGGGCTTTCTTT.

The CDR3 spells CASSSRREGPDGYTF. The CDR3 DNA reads TGTGCCAGCAGCTCTCGCAGGGAGGGGCCGGATGGCTACACCTTC. The chain is built from TRBV7-9 and TRBJ1-2, with D maybe TRBD1 (5 bases). Between the trimmed V and J ends, which lost 4 bases and 6 bases, there was a span of 18 bases. The CDR3 runs 15 residues. CDR1 and CDR2 from the germline V gene are SEHNR and FQNEAQ (reference sequence).

This clone was picked up a small number of times. The chain is built from TRBV19 and TRBJ2-7, with 13 nucleotides matching TRBD2. Germline values: CDR1 LNHDA, CDR2 SQIVND (reference sequence). The CDR3 covers 14 residues. The trim removed 6 bases at V and 3 bases at J, leaving 2 bases unmatched. CDR3 sequence reads: CASSRTSGGYEQYF. CDR3 DNA: TGTGCCAGTAGCAGGACTAGCGGGGGCTACGAGCAGTACTTC.

CDR3 residues: CASSVGAGTATYGYTF. CDR3 nucleotide sequence: TGTGCCAGCAGCGTAGGGGCGGGGACAGCGACCTATGGCTACACCTTC. The chain uses TRBV9 and TRBJ1-2; the match to TRBD1 covers 7 bases. V lost 0 bases, J lost 4 bases, and 9 bases stayed unmatched. Germline V CDR1 and CDR2: SGDLS, YYNGEE. This CDR3 has 16 residues.

This chain links TRBV6-6 with TRBJ2-3; maybe TRBD2 (6 bases). V was trimmed by 6 bases and J by 4 bases, leaving 14 bases between them. The CDR3 sequence is 14 residues long. The germline V gene encodes CDR1 MNHNY and CDR2 SVGAGI (reference sequence). The CDR3 loop reads CASSSGGPADTQYF. CDR3 DNA: TGTGCCAGCAGCTCCGGAGGGCCCGCAGATACGCAGTATTTT.

The V call is TRBV18, the J call TRBJ2-1; 8 bases fit TRBD1. V trimming: 3 bases; J trimming: 10 bases; junction bases outside the gene matches: 2. Germline loops: CDR1 KGHSH, CDR2 LQKENI. The CDR3 has 12 residues. The CDR3 here is CASSPDRDEQFF. Here the CDR3 DNA reads TGTGCCAGCTCACCGGACAGGGACGAGCAGTTCTTC.

The chain is built from TRBV7-2 and TRBJ2-7, with a weak D call TRBD2 (6 bases). CDR1 is SGHTA and CDR2 is FQGNSA in the germline V gene. Between the trimmed V and J ends, which lost 1 base and 2 bases, there was a span of 15 bases. The CDR3 is 16 amino acids. DNA of the CDR3: TGTGCCAGCAGCTTAGAGGTTGTGCGGGGTACCTACGAGCAGTACTTC. Protein product: CASSLEVVRGTYEQYF.

The CDR3 reads CATTAGGSYNEQFF. As DNA, the CDR3 is TGTGCCACCACCGCGGGAGGTTCCTACAATGAGCAGTTCTTC. V usage is TRBV24-1 and J usage is TRBJ2-1; TRBD2 agrees at 8 bases. The CDR3 has 14 residues. The V segment lost 8 bases and the J segment 1 base; nucleotides outside the gene matches: 3. Germline V gives CDR1 KGHDR, CDR2 SFDVKD.

This chain links TRBV5-6 with TRBJ2-4; D is perhaps TRBD2 (5 bases). Between the trimmed V and J ends, which lost 4 bases and 9 bases, there was a span of 14 bases. CDR3 length: 13 amino acids. Germline V gives CDR1 SGHDT, CDR2 YYEEEE. The CDR3 is CASSQDGLPIQYF. The CDR3 coding sequence is TGTGCCAGCAGCCAGGACGGACTCCCCATTCAGTACTTC.

A note on this clone: This same CDR3 is encoded by further DNA sequences in the sample. The chain employs TRBV7-8 and TRBJ1-2; weak D call: TRBD1 (5 bases). Germline V gives CDR1 SGHVS, CDR2 FQNEAQ. Between the trimmed V and J ends, which lost 0 bases and 2 bases, there was a span of 7 bases. There are 14 residues in the CDR3. CDR3 DNA sequence: TGTGCCAGCAGCTTAGCCCAGGGAAACTATGGCTACACCTTC. Translating gives CASSLAQGNYGYTF.

This chain connects TRBV6-5 to TRBJ2-5, with 7 nucleotides matching TRBD1. CDR1 and CDR2 (germline): MNHEY, SVGAGI. V shed 0 bases and J 5 bases; nucleotides not matched to a gene: 3. The CDR3 loop spans 14 amino acids. CDR3 in DNA: TGTGCCAGCAGTTACTCCGACAGGGTGGAGACCCAGTACTTC. Protein sequence: CASSYSDRVETQYF.

This clone was seen a handful of times. V and J are TRBV6-6 and TRBJ1-6; D might be TRBD1 (5 bases). Trimming pared 2 bases from V and 13 bases from J, leaving 18 bases between. The CDR3 is 15 amino acids. CDR1 is MNHNY, CDR2 SVGAGI, per germline (reference sequence). CDR3 bases: TGTGCCAGCAGTTACCACGACCGATCACCAGGGCCCCTCCACTTT. Protein product: CASSYHDRSPGPLHF.

The genes are TRBV19 and TRBJ1-2, with TRBD1 matching over 8 bases. Germline loops: CDR1 LNHDA, CDR2 SQIVND (reference sequence). J gave up 6 bases and V 4 bases, and 10 bases lay outside the gene matches. The CDR3 contains 15 residues. As DNA, the CDR3 is TGTGCCAGTAGTAAGGGACAGGAGCGTTCCCATGGCTACACCTTC. Its translation is CASSKGQERSHGYTF.

The V and J genes are TRBV5-1 and TRBJ2-1; a weak D match, TRBD2 (5 bases). Germline CDR1 is SGHRS and CDR2 is YFSETQ. CDR3 length: 15 residues. Trimming took 3 bases from V and 4 from J, leaving 14 bases between them. Here the CDR3 reads CASSSGLEGYNEQFF. The CDR3 DNA follows: TGCGCCAGCAGCTCGGGGTTAGAGGGTTACAATGAGCAGTTCTTC.

This clone was detected only a few times. The chain is built from TRBV2 and TRBJ1-1; 10 nucleotides agree with TRBD1. Germline V gene data show CDR1 as SNHLY and CDR2 as FYNNEI. V trimming: 8 bases; J trimming: 5 bases; junction bases outside the gene matches: 11. There are 15 residues in the CDR3. The chain's CDR3 is CASPSLTGGETEAFF. In DNA form, the CDR3 reads TGTGCCAGCCCTTCGTTGACAGGGGGCGAAACTGAAGCTTTCTTT.

Comment on this clone: It may be a read error: a sequence one base away is much more abundant. This same CDR3 is encoded by further DNA sequences in the sample. The rearrangement uses TRBV12-3 or TRBV12-4 and TRBJ2-5; D remains ambiguous. The V end was cut by 6 bases, the J end by 3 bases, with 5 bases between. There are 11 residues in the CDR3. The CDR3 nucleotides read TGTGCCAGCAGCCCCAAAGAGACCCAGTACTTC. Its translation is CASSPKETQYF.

The rearrangement links TRBV12-3 or TRBV12-4 to TRBJ1-5; D uncertain. V lost 5 bases to trimming and J lost 4 bases, with 9 bases between them. CDR3 size: 13 residues. The CDR3, as DNA: TGTGCCAGCAGTAACAGAAAAAATCAGCCCCAGCATTTT. Protein sequence: CASSNRKNQPQHF.

The chain joins TRBV2 to TRBJ2-1, with D maybe TRBD2 (5 bases). CDR3 length: 17 amino acids. The V gene's germline CDR1 is SNHLY and CDR2 FYNNEI. Trimming removed 8 bases at V and 2 bases at J, with 22 bases between. CDR3 DNA: TGTGCCAGCCGGGGTAGCGCTAACCCTCGAACCTACAATGAGCAGTTCTTC. The encoded protein is CASRGSANPRTYNEQFF.